The 15 T cell receptor beta chains presented below share a single source sample, sequenced in a study of blood T cell repertoires in COVID-19. Assay used: immunoSEQ multiplex PCR; TCRdb lists only in-frame clones, some missing. This table holds fewer than 80,000 clones, 75% to 90% found once. Sequencing was performed on peripheral blood. The origin of the receptors is a man older than 75 with COVID-19, enrolled during active disease.

This rearrangement joins TRBV2 to TRBJ1-2; TRBD1 is a possible D gene (6 bases). Germline assignment: CDR1 SNHLY and CDR2 FYNNEI. The CDR3 extends over 14 amino acids. Trimming took off 6 bases at V and 2 bases at J, with 13 bases between the two ends. CDR3 sequence: CASRPGTWNYGYTF. CDR3 DNA: TGTGCCAGCAGACCCGGGACATGGAACTATGGCTACACCTTC.

This clone appeared a few times. The chain recombines TRBV7-9 with TRBJ1-1; 7 bases align to TRBD1. The CDR3 has 13 residues. The germline V gene has CDR1 SEHNR and CDR2 FQNEAQ (reference sequence). Trimming took 5 bases from V and 4 from J; bases not matched to a gene: 4. Written as DNA, the CDR3 is TGTGCCAGCAGCAAACAGGGGTTCACTGAAGCTTTCTTT. The encoded protein is CASSKQGFTEAFF.

This chain links TRBV12-3 or TRBV12-4 with TRBJ2-2; D possibly corresponds to TRBD2 (6 bases). The length of the CDR3 is 13 residues. The V end lost 5 bases, the J end lost 5 bases, and 9 bases lay between the germline ends. CDR3 nucleotides: TGTGCCAGCAGTGTCCGGGAGACCGGGGAGCTGTTTTTT. Protein product: CASSVRETGELFF.

This clone was picked up a small number of times. The chain couples TRBV19 to TRBJ1-2; TRBD1 aligns across 9 bases. V dropped 4 bases and J dropped 4; count of bases not matched to a gene: 7. The CDR3 sequence is 15 residues long. Germline V gives CDR1 LNHDA, CDR2 SQIVND (reference sequence). CDR3 protein: CASSTFLQGAYGYTF. CDR3 sequence (DNA): TGTGCCAGTAGTACCTTTCTACAGGGGGCCTATGGCTACACCTTC.

This clone showed up just a few times. This chain joins TRBV18 and TRBJ1-1; 10 nucleotides agree with TRBD1. The CDR3 runs to 14 residues. The V segment lost 6 bases and the J segment 3 bases; nucleotides outside the gene matches: 4. CDR1 and CDR2 from the germline V gene are KGHSH and LQKENI. CDR3 protein: CASSSTGGHTEAFF. CDR3 coding DNA: TGTGCCAGCTCCTCGACAGGGGGCCACACTGAAGCTTTCTTT.

This sequence joins TRBV4-3 and TRBJ1-2; no definite D call. Looked up from germline, CDR1 is LGHNA and CDR2 is YSLEER. Trimming removed 1 base at V and 0 bases at J, with 9 bases between. The CDR3 is 15 residues long. CDR3 sequence reads: CASSQGGAANYGYTF. CDR3 DNA sequence: TGCGCCAGCAGCCAAGGAGGAGCCGCTAACTATGGCTACACCTTC.

The chain links TRBV2 to TRBJ1-2; 7 positions agree with TRBD1. The V segment lost 5 bases and the J segment 7 bases; nucleotides outside the gene matches: 13. CDR1 and CDR2 (germline): SNHLY, FYNNEI. The CDR3 runs 15 residues. The CDR3 sequence: CASSPQTGITSGYTF. CDR3 bases: TGTGCCAGCAGTCCACAGACAGGGATAACGTCTGGCTACACCTTC.

The V call is TRBV25-1, the J call TRBJ2-7; 8 bases fit TRBD1. This CDR3 contains 13 residues. J gave up 2 bases and V 8 bases, and 5 bases lay outside the gene matches. Germline values: CDR1 MGHDK, CDR2 SYGVNS. The CDR3 loop reads CASRDRLTYEQYF. DNA for the CDR3: TGTGCCAGCCGGGACAGGCTTACCTACGAGCAGTACTTC.

This sequence joins TRBV5-6 and TRBJ2-7; tentative D call: TRBD2 (7 bases). V gave up 6 bases and J gave up 4 bases, with 23 bases separating them. CDR3 length: 16 residues. Germline V gene sequence: CDR1 SGHDT, CDR2 YYEEEE. CDR3 region: CASTPKRTGRVYEQYF. The CDR3 DNA sequence: TGTGCCAGCACCCCCAAAAGAACAGGGAGGGTGTACGAGCAGTACTTC.

This rearrangement joins TRBV9 to TRBJ2-1; the D is unclear. The CDR3 runs to 13 residues. V was cut by 0 bases and J by 7 bases, with 8 bases left in between. Germline V CDR1 and CDR2: SGDLS, YYNGEE. The CDR3 DNA follows: TGTGCCAGCAGCGTAGGGCTTGTAAATGAGCAGTTCTTC. This encodes CASSVGLVNEQFF.

This rearrangement joins TRBV6-2 or TRBV6-3 to TRBJ1-3; 7 bases fit TRBD1. This CDR3 comprises 16 residues. V was pared by 6 bases and J by 0 bases, with 8 bases of the junction left unmatched. Per germline, CDR1 MNHEY and CDR2 SVGEGT. The CDR3 reads CASRPSGGRSGNTIYF. The CDR3 bases are TGTGCCAGCAGACCTTCAGGGGGACGCTCTGGAAACACCATATATTTT.

The V call is TRBV7-2, the J call TRBJ2-1; 11 nucleotides align to TRBD2. The germline V gene encodes CDR1 SGHTA and CDR2 FQGNSA. The CDR3 length is 16 residues. With V trimmed by 5 bases and J by 4 bases, 7 bases remained unmatched. The CDR3 spells CASSKRLAGRYNEQFF. The CDR3 DNA is TGTGCCAGCAGCAAGAGACTAGCGGGGCGATACAATGAGCAGTTCTTC.

V gene TRBV11-3 combines with J gene TRBJ2-7; maybe TRBD1 (6 bases). Trimming shortened V by 5 bases and J by 6 bases, and 14 bases separated the two germline ends. Germline lookup yields CDR1 SGHNT and CDR2 YENEEA. CDR3 size: 13 residues. The CDR3 DNA sequence: TGTGCCAGCAGCCTATCGTACAGGGTCGAGCAGTACTTC. Residues: CASSLSYRVEQYF.

The chain joins TRBV7-3 to TRBJ2-5, with 13 bases matching TRBD2. The ends lost 8 bases at V and 3 bases at J; junction bases unmatched: 0. Germline CDR1 reads SGHTA; CDR2 reads FQGTGA. The CDR3 consists of 13 residues. The CDR3: CASGTSGEETQYF. For the CDR3, the DNA is TGTGCCAGCGGGACTAGCGGGGAAGAGACCCAGTACTTC.

The chain has TRBV5-4 and TRBJ1-2; D ambiguous. Germline V gene lookup returns CDR1 SGHNT and CDR2 YYREEE (reference sequence). This CDR3 has 16 residues. Trimming removed 5 bases from V and 4 bases from J, with 21 bases in between. The CDR3, as DNA: TGTGCCAGCAGACTCTCCGACAACCCTTTCCTCTATGGCTACACCTTC. Translation gives CASRLSDNPFLYGYTF.